The source of this T cell receptor beta chain is a study of T-cell reconstitution after alpha-beta-depleted transplantation in children. Study-wide findings and caveats: Alpha-beta T cells present about two months after transplant were reported to originate from several hundred expanded graft clones. Several patients had high TCRbeta diversity at day 60; it came from surviving recipient T cells and thymic progenitors. Most T-cell counts and diversity one year after the transplant came from T cells that were newly produced.

Notes on this clonotype: Its target is unknown.

During its preparation, the TCRbeta library received unique molecular identifiers. MiXCR, applied by TCRdb to the PCR reads, yields one record per CDR3 protein. The data show around 450,000 distinct CDR3 sequences, 43% seen once. With 2 bases removed from V and 1 base from J, the gap between germline ends came to 7 bases. CDR3 length: 14 amino acids. In germline, CDR1 is KGHSH, CDR2 LQKENI. V is TRBV18 and J is TRBJ2-3; D gene unclear. The source was PBMCs, collected before TCRalphabeta/CD19-depleted stem cell transplant. The source of this sequence is a girl aged 2-9 years with aplastic anemia, due to receive a stem cell transplant. The CDR3 nucleotides are TGTGCCAGCTCACCAAAGACCCGCACAGATACGCAGTATTTT. This codes for CASSPKTRTDTQYF.